Following are 24 T cell receptor beta chains from one sample sequenced in a study of regulatory and conventional T cells in RAG deficiency. Conventional CD4+ T cells were sorted from blood as CD25-low CD127-high cells. The table came from immunoSEQ multiplex PCR; TCRdb's copy has only in-frame clones and leaves some out. The sample holds around 20,000 clones; around 97% are singletons and the top ten take 1.3%. These data also formed part of another study, on regulatory T cells. This second study says: Primers: 52 TRBV forward and 13 TRBJ reverse.

The sample consisted of CD25- CD4+ T cells sorted from blood. The receptors stem from a human donor in good health.

This chain links TRBV29-1 with TRBJ1-1; D is possibly TRBD1 (5 bases). V shed 4 bases and J shed 4 bases, with 19 bases lying between them. The CDR3 is made up of 15 amino acids. Per germline, CDR1 SQVTM and CDR2 ANQGSEA. The chain's CDR3 is CSVAGGAPRSTEAFF. The DNA for the CDR3 is TGCAGCGTTGCGGGAGGGGCCCCACGGTCCACTGAAGCTTTCTTT.

CDR3 DNA sequence: TGCGCCAGCAGCTTGGCCGGGGGAGACACTGAAGCTTTCTTT. Its translation: CASSLAGGDTEAFF. The chain links TRBV5-1 to TRBJ1-1, with a tentative D call TRBD1 (5 bases). Trimming cost V 0 bases and J 3 bases, with 9 bases left between them. CDR3 size: 14 residues. Germline V lookup: CDR1 SGHRS, CDR2 YFSETQ.

As DNA, the CDR3 is TGTGCCAGCAGCGAGGCCCGGGGTACGGCAGATACGCAGTATTTT. Protein product: CASSEARGTADTQYF. The gene calls are TRBV13 and TRBJ2-3, with D tentatively TRBD2 (5 bases). Trimming took 5 bases from V and 4 from J, leaving 16 bases between them. CDR3 size: 15 residues. The germline V gene encodes CDR1 PRHDT and CDR2 FYEKMQ (reference sequence).

This clone was observed a single time. The J gene is TRBJ2-7, the V gene TRBV28, with TRBD1 matching 7 bases. Germline CDR1 is MDHEN and CDR2 is SYDVKM. The CDR3 extends over 14 amino acids. V was clipped by 6 bases and J by 2 bases; unmatched bases: 7. For the CDR3, the DNA is TGTGCCAGCAGATTAGGGACAGTGACCTACGAGCAGTACTTC. It translates to CASRLGTVTYEQYF.

CDR3 DNA sequence: TGTGCCAGCAGTCTTCGGGGGATCAAAAGTAACACTGAAGCTTTCTTT. Its protein product is CASSLRGIKSNTEAFF. The chain carries TRBV27 and TRBJ1-1; weak D call: TRBD1 (5 bases). The ends were cut back, 5 bases at V and 2 bases at J, with 18 bases in the middle. CDR3 size: 16 residues. From germline, CDR1 is MNHEY and CDR2 SMNVEV (reference sequence).

The chain has TRBV5-5 and TRBJ1-5; maybe TRBD1 (6 bases). Trimming stripped 4 bases from V and 1 base from J, with 9 bases between. CDR3 size: 14 residues. Germline loops: CDR1 SGHKS, CDR2 YYEKEE (reference sequence). The DNA for the CDR3 is TGTGCCAGCAGCATACAGGGAAGCAATCAGCCCCAGCATTTT. Translation gives CASSIQGSNQPQHF.

This chain uses TRBV5-4 with TRBJ2-5; 7 bases match TRBD1. Germline CDR1 SGHNT, CDR2 YYREEE (reference sequence). This CDR3 contains 14 residues. V shed 4 bases, J shed 1 base, and the junction held 4 bases outside the gene matches. The CDR3 spells CASSGGQPQETQYF. CDR3 sequence (DNA): TGTGCCAGCAGCGGGGGACAGCCCCAAGAGACCCAGTACTTC.

V gene TRBV7-2 combines with J gene TRBJ1-1, with 8 bases fitting TRBD1. Looked up from germline, CDR1 is SGHTA and CDR2 is FQGNSA. This CDR3 has 15 residues. The V segment lost 4 bases and the J segment 5 bases; nucleotides outside the gene matches: 9. CDR3 in DNA: TGTGCCAGCAGCTCGGAAGGACAGGGTTTGACTGAAGCTTTCTTT. Its translation: CASSSEGQGLTEAFF.

The CDR3 bases are TGCGCCAGCCGAGGTAACGGATATGGCTACACCTTC. Protein sequence: CASRGNGYGYTF. V is TRBV5-1 and J is TRBJ1-2; D ambiguous. Germline CDR1 and CDR2: SGHRS and YFSETQ. The CDR3 has 12 residues. V lost 7 bases, J lost 5 bases, and 12 bases lay in between.

The J gene is TRBJ1-2, the V gene TRBV6-5; perhaps TRBD1 as D (5 bases). Germline V gene lookup returns CDR1 MNHEY and CDR2 SVGAGI. V was clipped by 6 bases and J by 0 bases, with 14 bases between them. The CDR3 runs 15 residues. The CDR3 spells CASSRDSGSNYGYTF. The CDR3 bases are TGTGCCAGCAGCCGTGACAGTGGATCTAACTATGGCTACACCTTC.

The chain combines TRBV7-9 with TRBJ1-1; D is uncertain. The CDR3 extends over 13 amino acids. Trimming took off 3 bases at V and 7 bases at J, with 12 bases between the two ends. Germline-derived CDR1 and CDR2 are SEHNR and FQNEAQ (reference sequence). CDR3 sequence: CASSFGGPDEAFF. Written as DNA, the CDR3 is TGTGCCAGCAGCTTTGGTGGGCCTGATGAAGCTTTCTTT.

This chain uses TRBV6-5 with TRBJ2-3, with D tentatively TRBD2 (6 bases). Germline V gene lookup returns CDR1 MNHEY and CDR2 SVGAGI. The V end lost 6 bases, the J end lost 0 bases, and 13 bases lay between the germline ends. The CDR3 loop spans 15 amino acids. CDR3 region: CASRRGLGSTDTQYF. In DNA form, the CDR3 reads TGTGCCAGCAGGAGGGGACTCGGAAGCACAGATACGCAGTATTTT.

The CDR3 DNA reads as TGTGCCTGGGCCCGGCAGGAGAACACTGAAGCTTTCTTT. Translating it yields CAWARQENTEAFF. The genes are TRBV30 and TRBJ1-1; D not certain. The V end lost 5 bases, the J end lost 1 base, and 11 bases lay between the germline ends. The CDR3 has 13 residues. Germline-derived CDR1 and CDR2 are GTSNPN and SVGIG (reference sequence).

This chain joins TRBV5-1 and TRBJ2-2, with TRBD1 matching over 10 bases. The CDR3 length is 14 residues. Germline-derived CDR1 and CDR2 are SGHRS and YFSETQ. V dropped 3 bases and J dropped 6; count of bases not matched to a gene: 2. CDR3: CASSSGQGPGELFF. The CDR3 DNA sequence: TGCGCCAGCAGCTCGGGACAGGGGCCCGGGGAGCTGTTTTTT.

The rearrangement links TRBV28 to TRBJ1-2, with 7 bases identical to TRBD1. With 7 bases clipped from V and 5 bases from J, the junction kept 16 bases outside the gene matches. Germline CDR1 reads MDHEN; CDR2 reads SYDVKM. CDR3 length: 16 amino acids. The CDR3: CASNGGGASTPYGYTF. The CDR3, as DNA: TGTGCCAGCAATGGAGGGGGCGCCTCCACCCCTTATGGCTACACCTTC.

The chain carries TRBV2 and TRBJ1-2; 11 bases are shared with TRBD1. The CDR3 loop spans 15 amino acids. Trimming at V came to 7 bases and at J to 6 bases, leaving 10 bases not matched to a gene. Germline V gene data show CDR1 as SNHLY and CDR2 as FYNNEI. CDR3 in amino acids: CASNLDRGQGDGYTF. Written as DNA, the CDR3 is TGTGCCAGCAATCTGGACAGGGGGCAGGGTGATGGCTACACCTTC.

The V and J genes are TRBV10-3 and TRBJ2-3; 8 bases line up with TRBD1. The CDR3 covers 15 residues. V was clipped by 6 bases and J by 3 bases; unmatched bases: 8. Per the germline V gene, CDR1 is ENHRY and CDR2 is SYGVKD. CDR3 sequence (DNA): TGTGCCATCAGGCCCGGACAGGGAGGAACAGATACGCAGTATTTT. It is translated as CAIRPGQGGTDTQYF.

This chain connects TRBV7-9 to TRBJ1-3; maybe TRBD1 (5 bases). Trimming removed 0 bases from V and 2 bases from J, with 8 bases in between. Germline V gene data show CDR1 as SEHNR and CDR2 as FQNEAQ (reference sequence). CDR3 size: 15 residues. In nucleotides, the CDR3 is TGTGCCAGCAGCTTAGCGAAGGGGACTGGAAACACCATATATTTT. Residues: CASSLAKGTGNTIYF.

V gene TRBV4-2 combines with J gene TRBJ1-2, with TRBD1 matching 8 bases. The ends lost 5 bases at V and 6 bases at J; junction bases unmatched: 8. Germline V gives CDR1 LGHNA, CDR2 YNFKEQ. This CDR3 contains 14 residues. Here the CDR3 reads CASSTLDRGDGYTF. The CDR3 DNA reads as TGTGCCAGCAGCACCCTCGACAGGGGAGATGGCTACACCTTC.

The chain joins TRBV5-8 to TRBJ1-5; 10 nucleotides match TRBD1. J gave up 6 bases and V 3 bases, and 15 bases lay outside the gene matches. There are 18 residues in the CDR3. Germline V lookup: CDR1 SGHTS, CDR2 YDEGEE. The CDR3 DNA sequence: TGTGCCAGCAGCTCATACCGGGACAGGGGTGTAGGAAGTCAGCCCCAGCATTTT. Translation: CASSSYRDRGVGSQPQHF.

The CDR3 region is CATDTGDRVYGYTF. For the CDR3, the DNA is TGTGCCACAGACACAGGGGACAGGGTCTATGGCTACACCTTC. J is TRBJ1-2 and V is TRBV10-3, with 9 bases lining up with TRBD1. CDR3 size: 14 residues. Germline trimming cut 10 bases from V and 4 bases from J; bases unmatched to any gene: 10. Per the germline V gene, CDR1 is ENHRY and CDR2 is SYGVKD.

The V and J genes are TRBV2 and TRBJ1-3, with 8 bases identical to TRBD1. CDR1 and CDR2 (germline): SNHLY, FYNNEI. This CDR3 comprises 14 residues. V was clipped by 6 bases and J by 4 bases; unmatched bases: 5. The CDR3 nucleotides read TGTGCCAGCAGCGGACAGGGAGCCGGAAACACCATATATTTT. This translates into CASSGQGAGNTIYF.

V is TRBV5-1 and J is TRBJ1-2, with 7 bases fitting TRBD1. The V and J ends lost 2 bases and 14 bases, in that order; junction bases with no gene match: 6. The CDR3 length is 11 residues. Germline V CDR1 and CDR2: SGHRS, YFSETQ. CDR3 protein: CASSLGTAKTF. CDR3 in DNA: TGCGCCAGCAGCTTAGGGACAGCTAAAACCTTC.

The chain employs TRBV19 and TRBJ2-1; TRBD2 agrees at 11 bases. The V gene's germline CDR1 is LNHDA and CDR2 SQIVND (reference sequence). V was pared by 6 bases and J by 4 bases, with 8 bases of the junction left unmatched. The CDR3 is made up of 16 amino acids. The CDR3 loop reads CASSTSGGNQYNEQFF. The CDR3 bases are TGTGCCAGTAGCACTAGCGGGGGTAACCAATACAATGAGCAGTTCTTC.